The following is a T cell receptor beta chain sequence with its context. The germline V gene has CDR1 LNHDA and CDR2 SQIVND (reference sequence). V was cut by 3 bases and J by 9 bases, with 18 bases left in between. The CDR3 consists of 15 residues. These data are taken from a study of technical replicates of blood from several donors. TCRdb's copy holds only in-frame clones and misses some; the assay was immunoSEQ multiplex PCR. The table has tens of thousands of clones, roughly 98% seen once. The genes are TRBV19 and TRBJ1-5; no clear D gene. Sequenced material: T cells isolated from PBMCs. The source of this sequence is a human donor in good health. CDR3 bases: TGTGCCAGTAGTATGGTTAGAAGCGGGGTCTGGCCCCAGCATTTT. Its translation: CASSMVRSGVWPQHF.